Presented here are 26 T cell receptor beta chains from one specimen sequenced in a study of blood T cell repertoires in COVID-19. Repertoires were generated with immunoSEQ multiplex PCR, while TCRdb's copy carries only in-frame clones and drops some. The data show 75,000 to 85,000 clones, roughly four fifths seen once. Sequencing was carried out using peripheral blood. The receptor source for this set is a human donor in a cohort sampled during active COVID-19.

CDR3 amino acids: CASSLKGGAETQYF. In DNA, the CDR3 is TGTGCCAGCAGTTTAAAAGGGGGCGCGGAGACCCAGTACTTC. The chain is built from TRBV27 and TRBJ2-5; TRBD1 agrees at 7 bases. This CDR3 has 14 amino acids. Trimming cost V 2 bases and J 5 bases; bases outside gene matches: 5. Germline CDR1 is MNHEY and CDR2 is SMNVEV (reference sequence).

This clone came up a few times. Other DNA variants within this sample encode the same CDR3. This chain uses TRBV11-2 with TRBJ2-7, with no clear D. CDR1 is SGHAT and CDR2 is FQNNGV in the germline V gene. The CDR3 has 11 residues. The ends were cut back, 5 bases at V and 2 bases at J, with 4 bases in the middle. The CDR3 nucleotides are TGTGCCAGCAGCCCCGCCTACGAGCAGTACTTC. It translates to CASSPAYEQYF.

The chain links TRBV5-1 to TRBJ2-1; the D is unclear. CDR1 and CDR2 (germline): SGHRS, YFSETQ. The CDR3 length is 15 residues. Trimming cost V 1 base and J 0 bases, with 8 bases left between them. This CDR3 reads CASSLLSSSYNEQFF. The CDR3, as DNA: TGCGCCAGCAGCTTGTTGTCTAGCTCCTACAATGAGCAGTTCTTC.

The chain links TRBV11-1 to TRBJ1-2; D gene unclear. Germline CDR1 is SGHAT and CDR2 is FQDESV (reference sequence). The CDR3 is 13 amino acids. Trimming took 2 bases from V and 3 from J, leaving 7 bases between them. Written as DNA, the CDR3 is TGTGCCAGCAGCTTAAACGGGGACTATGGCTACACCTTC. Protein sequence: CASSLNGDYGYTF.

The sample holds a few counts of this clone. The V gene is TRBV9, the J gene TRBJ1-1; weak D call: TRBD1 (6 bases). From germline, CDR1 is SGDLS and CDR2 YYNGEE. V was cut by 3 bases and J by 3 bases, with 15 bases left in between. This CDR3 comprises 15 residues. Written as DNA, the CDR3 is TGTGCCAGCAGCGGGGCCGCGGGGGCGGACACTGAAGCTTTCTTT. This encodes CASSGAAGADTEAFF.

The chain couples TRBV7-2 to TRBJ2-3; D remains ambiguous. The CDR3 is 16 amino acids. V was cut by 1 base and J by 0 bases, with 11 bases left in between. Per germline, CDR1 SGHTA and CDR2 FQGNSA. Here the CDR3 reads CASSLGRLVSTDTQYF. The CDR3 DNA is TGTGCCAGCAGCTTAGGTAGACTCGTGAGCACAGATACGCAGTATTTT.

The chain couples TRBV13 to TRBJ2-2, with TRBD1 identical over 7 bases. This CDR3 region has 16 residues. Germline V gene sequence: CDR1 PRHDT, CDR2 FYEKMQ (reference sequence). The junction had 11 bases not matched to a gene; V was cut back by 4 bases and J by 6 bases. In nucleotides, the CDR3 is TGTGCCAGCAGCTGGGTGAGGACAGGCTCTCCCGGGGAGCTGTTTTTT. It encodes CASSWVRTGSPGELFF.

This rearrangement joins TRBV11-2 to TRBJ2-2; D is possibly TRBD2 (6 bases). CDR1 is SGHAT, CDR2 FQNNGV, per germline. The V end was cut by 10 bases, the J end by 7 bases, with 19 bases between. The CDR3 is made up of 14 amino acids. The CDR3 protein is CATDGAGGIGELFF. DNA of the CDR3: TGTGCCACCGATGGCGCTGGGGGGATCGGGGAGCTGTTTTTT.

This clone was counted at least ten times. This chain links TRBV2 with TRBJ2-7; tentatively, D is TRBD1 (5 bases). Trimming removed 8 bases at V and 1 base at J, with 15 bases between. Germline assignment: CDR1 SNHLY and CDR2 FYNNEI. This CDR3 has 14 residues. CDR3: CASRRSGLSYEQYF. Written as DNA, the CDR3 is TGTGCCAGCCGCAGATCAGGGTTATCCTACGAGCAGTACTTC.

The V gene is TRBV3-1 (or the pseudogene TRBV3-2), the J gene TRBJ1-4; D may be TRBD1 (6 bases). The CDR3 consists of 15 residues. The V gene's germline CDR1 is LGHDT and CDR2 YNNKEL (reference sequence). V dropped 2 bases and J dropped 3 bases, with 10 bases sitting between them. CDR3 region: CASSQPGAPNEKLFF. CDR3 nucleotide sequence: TGTGCCAGCAGCCAACCAGGGGCGCCTAATGAAAAACTGTTTTTT.

The chain employs TRBV11-2 and TRBJ1-2; no clear D. The CDR3 loop spans 14 amino acids. Trimming removed 1 base at V and 2 bases at J, with 8 bases between. Germline CDR1 is SGHAT and CDR2 is FQNNGV. The CDR3: CASSLGGSNYGYTF. In nucleotides, the CDR3 is TGTGCCAGCAGCTTAGGAGGGTCAAACTATGGCTACACCTTC.

There are a few counts of this clone. J is TRBJ1-2 and V is TRBV12-3 or TRBV12-4, with D tentatively TRBD1 (5 bases). The CDR3 length is 13 residues. Between the trimmed V and J ends, which lost 5 bases and 2 bases, there was a span of 9 bases. The CDR3 loop reads CASSLQANYGYTF. CDR3 nucleotide sequence: TGTGCCAGCAGTCTACAGGCAAACTATGGCTACACCTTC.

The genes are TRBV6-5 and TRBJ2-6; D might be TRBD1 (5 bases). The CDR3 sequence is 14 residues long. Germline V lookup: CDR1 MNHEY, CDR2 SVGAGI. Between the trimmed V and J ends, which lost 6 bases and 0 bases, there was a span of 6 bases. CDR3 in amino acids: CASRDSSGANVLTF. As DNA, the CDR3 is TGTGCCAGCAGAGACAGCTCTGGGGCCAACGTCCTGACTTTC.

V and J are TRBV21-1 and TRBJ2-6; the D call TRBD1 from the table was never checked on the DNA. TRBV21-1 is reported as a pseudogene. This CDR3 has 18 residues. The CDR3 coding sequence is TGTGCCAGCAGCAATCACAGTCTCTTAATGTGCGGGGCCAACGTCCTGACTTTC. Its translation: CASSNHSLLMCGANVLTF.

The chain links TRBV11-2 to TRBJ1-1, with D perhaps TRBD1 (5 bases). The CDR3 contains 14 residues. Per germline, CDR1 SGHAT and CDR2 FQNNGV. The V end lost 3 bases, the J end lost 3 bases, and 11 bases lay between the germline ends. The CDR3 DNA sequence: TGTGCCAGCAGCTTTCAGGGATTGGACACTGAAGCTTTCTTT. This translates into CASSFQGLDTEAFF.

The chain has TRBV12-5 and TRBJ2-5; D not certain. With 4 bases removed from V and 4 bases from J, the gap between germline ends came to 25 bases. The CDR3 runs to 18 residues. The germline V gene has CDR1 LGHNT and CDR2 FRNRAP. CDR3 loop: CASGSNLGQARLLETQYF. The CDR3 bases are TGTGCTAGTGGTTCGAACCTTGGCCAGGCGCGTTTATTAGAGACCCAGTACTTC. Full variable domain (outside the CDR3, taken from reference TRBV12-5 and TRBJ2-5): DARVTQTPRHKVTEMGQEVTMRCQPILGHNTVFWYRQTMMQGLELLAYFRNRAPLDDSGMPKDRFSAEMPDATLATLKIQPSEPRDSAVYFCASGSNLGQARLLETQYFGPGTRLLVL.

The table lists this clone with a few counts. This chain uses TRBV2 with TRBJ1-2; a weak D match, TRBD1 (6 bases). Germline V lookup: CDR1 SNHLY, CDR2 FYNNEI. With 6 bases removed from V and 2 bases from J, the gap between germline ends came to 10 bases. The length of the CDR3 is 13 residues. CDR3 protein: CASRADRNYGYTF. The CDR3 bases are TGTGCCAGCAGAGCCGACAGGAACTATGGCTACACCTTC.

The J gene is TRBJ2-7, the V gene TRBV7-3, with TRBD1 matching over 11 bases. The CDR3 has 13 amino acids. The J segment lost 6 bases and the V segment lost 2 bases, leaving 0 bases of the junction unmatched. The germline CDR1 and CDR2 sequences are SGHTA and FQGTGA. CDR3 DNA sequence: TGTGCCAGCAGCTTAGGGACAGGGGGCGAGCAGTACTTC. This sequence encodes CASSLGTGGEQYF. Full variable domain (remainder filled in from reference TRBV7-3 and TRBJ2-7): GAGVSQTPSNKVTEKGKYVELRCDPISGHTALYWYRQSLGQGPEFLIYFQGTGAADDSGLPNDRFFAVRPEGSVSTLKIQRTERGDSAVYLCASSLGTGGEQYFGPGTRLTVT.

There are many counts of this clone. The V and J genes are TRBV11-2 and TRBJ2-2; 8 positions match TRBD2. CDR3 size: 14 residues. The germline gives CDR1 SGHAT, CDR2 FQNNGV. J gave up 6 bases and V 1 base, and 1 base lay outside the gene matches. In nucleotides, the CDR3 is TGTGCCAGCAGCTTAGCGGGGGGGCCCGGGGAGCTGTTTTTT. This sequence encodes CASSLAGGPGELFF.

This clone occurred once. This chain uses TRBV9 with TRBJ2-7; 7 nucleotides align to TRBD2. The germline CDR1 and CDR2 sequences are SGDLS and YYNGEE. J lost 5 bases, V lost 4 bases, and 12 bases had no gene match. The CDR3 loop spans 15 amino acids. The CDR3 sequence is CASSSSGRPDDEQYF. The CDR3 DNA reads as TGTGCCAGCAGCTCCTCCGGGAGGCCGGACGACGAGCAGTACTTC.

A few counts support this clone. This rearrangement joins TRBV19 to TRBJ1-1; 9 bases match TRBD1. The CDR3 spans 14 residues. CDR1 LNHDA and CDR2 SQIVND come from the germline V gene (reference sequence). V was clipped by 10 bases and J by 6 bases; unmatched bases: 12. The CDR3 spells CATSWDRVNPEAFF. Here the CDR3 DNA reads TGTGCCACCTCCTGGGACAGGGTAAACCCTGAAGCTTTCTTT. The full variable domain, with the rest looked up from reference TRBV19 and TRBJ1-1, is DGGITQSPKYLFRKEGQNVTLSCEQNLNHDAMYWYRQDPGQGLRLIYYSQIVNDFQKGDIAEGYSVSREKKESFPLTVTSAQKNPTAFYLCATSWDRVNPEAFFGQGTRLTVV.

This chain uses TRBV27 with TRBJ1-1, with 7 bases that match TRBD1. V shed 5 bases, J shed 2 bases, and the junction held 5 bases outside the gene matches. The CDR3 runs to 14 residues. The germline V gene encodes CDR1 MNHEY and CDR2 SMNVEV (reference sequence). The CDR3 reads CASSQRQGNTEAFF. DNA of the CDR3: TGTGCCAGCAGTCAAAGACAGGGAAACACTGAAGCTTTCTTT.

The chain employs TRBV6-4 and TRBJ2-7; TRBD1 aligns across 9 bases. The CDR3 loop spans 14 amino acids. CDR1 is MRHNA, CDR2 SNTAGT, per germline. J gave up 6 bases and V 4 bases, and 7 bases lay outside the gene matches. The CDR3 sequence is CASSVKQGALEQYF. The CDR3 DNA reads as TGTGCCAGCAGTGTCAAACAGGGGGCACTCGAGCAGTACTTC.

This chain connects TRBV7-2 to TRBJ2-7; D may be TRBD1 (5 bases). Trimming cost V 5 bases and J 2 bases, with 13 bases left between them. Germline CDR1 reads SGHTA; CDR2 reads FQGNSA. The CDR3 contains 14 residues. The CDR3 region is CASSTDSATYEQYF. For the CDR3, the DNA is TGTGCCAGCAGCACCGACAGCGCTACCTACGAGCAGTACTTC.

The V call is TRBV6-2 or TRBV6-3, the J call TRBJ1-6, with 8 positions matching TRBD1. CDR1 MNHEY and CDR2 SVGEGT come from the germline V gene. This CDR3 has 17 amino acids. With V trimmed by 0 bases and J by 5 bases, 6 bases remained unmatched. DNA for the CDR3: TGTGCCAGCAGTTACTCCCGGACAGGGACCCATAATTCACCCCTCCACTTT. Protein product: CASSYSRTGTHNSPLHF.

A remark on this clone: The same CDR3 also results from other DNA sequences found in this sample. The genes are TRBV7-3 and TRBJ1-1; D not resolved. Per germline, CDR1 SGHTA and CDR2 FQGTGA. The CDR3 runs to 14 residues. Trimming removed 1 base at V and 1 base at J, with 7 bases between. In DNA form, the CDR3 reads TGTGCCAGCAGCTTAATCGGCGGGAACACTGAAGCTTTCTTT. This encodes CASSLIGGNTEAFF.